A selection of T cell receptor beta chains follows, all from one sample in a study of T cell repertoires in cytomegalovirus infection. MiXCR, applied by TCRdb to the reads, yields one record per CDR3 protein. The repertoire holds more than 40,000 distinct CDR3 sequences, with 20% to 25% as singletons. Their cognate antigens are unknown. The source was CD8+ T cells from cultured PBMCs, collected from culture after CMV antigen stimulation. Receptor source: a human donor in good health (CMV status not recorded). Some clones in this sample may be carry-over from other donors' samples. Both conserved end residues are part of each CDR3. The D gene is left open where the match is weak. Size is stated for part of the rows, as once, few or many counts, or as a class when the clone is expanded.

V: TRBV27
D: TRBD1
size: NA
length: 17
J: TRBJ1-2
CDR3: CASSTHTSQGAFGGYTF
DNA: TGTGCCAGCAGCACCCATACATCCCAGGGGGCCTTCGGTGGCTACACCTTC

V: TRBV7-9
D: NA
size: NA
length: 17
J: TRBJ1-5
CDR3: CASSLGGGGAAGQPQHF
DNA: TGTGCCAGCAGCTTAGGGGGGGGCGGGGCGGCCGGTCAGCCCCAGCATTTT

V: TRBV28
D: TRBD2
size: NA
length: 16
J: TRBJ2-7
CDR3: CASSLPGGGFAYEQYF
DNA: TGTGCCAGCAGTTTACCGGGAGGGGGTTTCGCCTACGAGCAGTACTTC

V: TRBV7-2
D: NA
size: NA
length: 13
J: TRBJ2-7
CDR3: CASSDRPEYEQYF
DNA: TGTGCCAGCAGCGACCGACCCGAATACGAGCAGTACTTC

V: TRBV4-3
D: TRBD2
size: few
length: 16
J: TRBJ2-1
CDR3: CASSQDGTSVYNEQFF
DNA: TGCGCCAGCAGCCAAGACGGGACTAGCGTCTACAATGAGCAGTTCTTC

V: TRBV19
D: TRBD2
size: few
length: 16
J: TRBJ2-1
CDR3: CASSINGGSSYNEQFF
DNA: TGTGCCAGTAGTATAAACGGGGGGAGCTCCTACAATGAGCAGTTCTTC

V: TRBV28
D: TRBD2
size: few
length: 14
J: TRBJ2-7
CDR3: CASSLGTRGYEQYF
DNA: TGTGCCAGCAGTCTCGGGACTAGAGGCTACGAGCAGTACTTC

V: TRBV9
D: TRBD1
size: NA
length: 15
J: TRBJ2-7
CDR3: CASSVATGTAQEQYF
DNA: TGTGCCAGCAGCGTAGCTACTGGGACAGCGCAGGAGCAGTACTTC

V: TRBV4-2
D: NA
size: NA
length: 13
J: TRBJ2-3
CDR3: CASSQDLPDTQYF
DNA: TGTGCCAGCAGCCAAGATCTGCCCGATACGCAGTATTTT

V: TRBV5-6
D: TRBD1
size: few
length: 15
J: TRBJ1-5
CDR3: CASSRGQGSGKPQHF
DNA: TGTGCCAGCAGCAGGGGACAGGGTAGTGGAAAGCCCCAGCATTTT

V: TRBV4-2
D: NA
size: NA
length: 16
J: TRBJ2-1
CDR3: CASSLGGESSYNEQFF
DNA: TGTGCCAGCAGCCTTGGAGGGGAAAGCTCCTACAATGAGCAGTTCTTC

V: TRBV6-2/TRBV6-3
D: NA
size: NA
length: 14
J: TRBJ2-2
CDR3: CASSFRANTGELFF
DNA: TGTGCCAGCAGTTTCCGGGCCAACACCGGGGAGCTGTTTTTT

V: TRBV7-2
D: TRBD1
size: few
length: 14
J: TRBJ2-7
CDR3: CASSSYRGSYEQYF
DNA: TGTGCCAGCAGCTCCTACAGGGGGTCCTACGAGCAGTACTTC

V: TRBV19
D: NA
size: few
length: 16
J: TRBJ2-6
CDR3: CASTYGRDYGANVLTF
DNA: TGTGCCAGTACCTATGGGCGAGATTACGGGGCCAACGTCCTGACTTTC

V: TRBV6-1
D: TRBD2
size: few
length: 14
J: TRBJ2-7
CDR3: CASSVRRERDEQYF
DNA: TGTGCCAGCAGTGTACGGCGGGAGCGCGACGAGCAGTACTTC

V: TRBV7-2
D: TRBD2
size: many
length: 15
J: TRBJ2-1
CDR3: CASRHPAGEYNEQFF
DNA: TGTGCCAGCAGACATCCAGCGGGAGAATACAATGAGCAGTTCTTC

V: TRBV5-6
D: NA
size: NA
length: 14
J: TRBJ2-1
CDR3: CACSLVAGGNEQFF
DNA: TGTGCCTGCAGCTTGGTGGCAGGGGGGAATGAGCAGTTCTTC

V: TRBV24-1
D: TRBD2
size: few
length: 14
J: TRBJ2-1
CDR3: CATSVRSGSDEQFF
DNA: TGTGCCACCAGTGTTAGGAGCGGGAGCGATGAGCAGTTCTTC

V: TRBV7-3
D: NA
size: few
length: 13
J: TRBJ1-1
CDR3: CASRSYKNTEAFF
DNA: TGTGCCAGCAGATCCTACAAGAACACTGAAGCTTTCTTT

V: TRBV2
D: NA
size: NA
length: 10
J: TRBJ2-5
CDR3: CASGAGTQYF
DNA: TGTGCCAGCGGGGCGGGGACCCAGTACTTC

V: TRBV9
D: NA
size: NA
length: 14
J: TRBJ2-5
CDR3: CASSVGAKGETQYF
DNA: TGTGCCAGCAGCGTAGGCGCGAAGGGAGAGACCCAGTACTTC

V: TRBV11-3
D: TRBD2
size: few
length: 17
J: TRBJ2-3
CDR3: CASSLDASGREVDTQYF
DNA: TGTGCCAGCAGCTTAGATGCTAGCGGGAGGGAAGTAGATACGCAGTATTTT

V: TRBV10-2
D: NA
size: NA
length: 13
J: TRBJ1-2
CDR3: CASSDGESRGYTF
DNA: TGCGCCAGCAGTGACGGGGAGAGTAGGGGCTACACCTTC

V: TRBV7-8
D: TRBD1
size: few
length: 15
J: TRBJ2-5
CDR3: CASSTGQGARETQYF
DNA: TGTGCCAGCAGCACTGGACAGGGGGCACGGGAGACCCAGTACTTC

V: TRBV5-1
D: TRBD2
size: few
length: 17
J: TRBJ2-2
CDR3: CASSSSGLAVTAGELFF
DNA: TGCGCCAGCAGCTCTTCGGGGCTAGCGGTGACGGCCGGGGAGCTGTTTTTT

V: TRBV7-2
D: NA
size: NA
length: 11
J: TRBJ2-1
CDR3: CASSSMYEQFF
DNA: TGTGCCAGCAGCTCCATGTACGAGCAGTTCTTC